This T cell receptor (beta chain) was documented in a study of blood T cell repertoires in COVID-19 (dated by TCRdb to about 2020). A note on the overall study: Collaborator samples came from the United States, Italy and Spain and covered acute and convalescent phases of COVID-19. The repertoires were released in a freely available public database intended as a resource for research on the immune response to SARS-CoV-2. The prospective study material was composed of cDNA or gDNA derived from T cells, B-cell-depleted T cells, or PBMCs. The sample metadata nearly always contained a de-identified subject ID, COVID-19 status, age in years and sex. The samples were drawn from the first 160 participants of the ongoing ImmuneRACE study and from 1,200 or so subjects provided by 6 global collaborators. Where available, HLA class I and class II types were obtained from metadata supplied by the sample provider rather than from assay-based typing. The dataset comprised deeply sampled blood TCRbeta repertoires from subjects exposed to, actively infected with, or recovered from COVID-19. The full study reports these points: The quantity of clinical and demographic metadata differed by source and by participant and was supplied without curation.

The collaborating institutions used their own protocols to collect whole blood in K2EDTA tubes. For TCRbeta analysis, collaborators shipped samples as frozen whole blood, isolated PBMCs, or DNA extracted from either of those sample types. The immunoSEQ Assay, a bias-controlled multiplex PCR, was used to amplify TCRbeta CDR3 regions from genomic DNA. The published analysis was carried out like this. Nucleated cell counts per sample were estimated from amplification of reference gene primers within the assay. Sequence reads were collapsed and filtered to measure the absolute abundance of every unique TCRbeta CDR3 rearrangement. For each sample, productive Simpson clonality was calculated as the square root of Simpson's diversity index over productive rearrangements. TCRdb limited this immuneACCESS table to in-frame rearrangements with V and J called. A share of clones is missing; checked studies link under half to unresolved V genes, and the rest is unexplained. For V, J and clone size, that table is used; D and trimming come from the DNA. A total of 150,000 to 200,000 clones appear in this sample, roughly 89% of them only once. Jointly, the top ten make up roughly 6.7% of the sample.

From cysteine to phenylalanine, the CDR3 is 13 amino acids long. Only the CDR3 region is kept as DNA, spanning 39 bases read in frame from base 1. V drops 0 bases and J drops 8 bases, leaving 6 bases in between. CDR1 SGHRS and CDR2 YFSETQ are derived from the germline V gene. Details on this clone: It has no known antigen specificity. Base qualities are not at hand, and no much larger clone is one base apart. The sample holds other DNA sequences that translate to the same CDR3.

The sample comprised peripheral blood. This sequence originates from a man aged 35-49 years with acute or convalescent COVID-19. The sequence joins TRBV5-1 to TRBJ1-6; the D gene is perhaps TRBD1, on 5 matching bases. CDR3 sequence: CASSLETDSPLHF. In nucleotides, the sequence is TGCGCCAGCAGCTTGGAGACAGATTCACCCCTCCACTTT. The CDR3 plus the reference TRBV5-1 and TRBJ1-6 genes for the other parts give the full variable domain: KAGVTQTPRYLIKTRGQQVTLSCSPISGHRSVSWYQQTPGQGLQFLFEYFSETQRNKGNFPGRFSGRQFSNSRSEMNVSTLELGDSALYLCASSLETDSPLHFGNGTRLTVT.